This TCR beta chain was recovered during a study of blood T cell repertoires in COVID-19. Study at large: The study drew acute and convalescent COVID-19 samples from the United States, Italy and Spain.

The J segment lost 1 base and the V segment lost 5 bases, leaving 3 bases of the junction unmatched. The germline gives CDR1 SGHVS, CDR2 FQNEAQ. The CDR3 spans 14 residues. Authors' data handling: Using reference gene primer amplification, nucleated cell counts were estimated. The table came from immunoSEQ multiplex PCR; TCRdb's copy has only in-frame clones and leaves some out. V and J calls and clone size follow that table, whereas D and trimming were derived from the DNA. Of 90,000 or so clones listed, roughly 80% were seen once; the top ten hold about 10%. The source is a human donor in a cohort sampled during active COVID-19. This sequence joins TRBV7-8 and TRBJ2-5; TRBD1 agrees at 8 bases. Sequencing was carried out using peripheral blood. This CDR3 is CASSRDRGQETQYF. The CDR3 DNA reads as TGTGCCAGCAGCCGAGACAGGGGCCAAGAGACCCAGTACTTC.